Listed below are T cell receptor beta chains from one sample, sequenced in a study of cytomegalovirus exposure and HLA in healthy donors. The method was immunoSEQ multiplex PCR; TCRdb's version includes in-frame clones alone and lacks a portion of them. The sample holds 150,000 to 170,000 clones, roughly 74% seen once. Material for sequencing was PBMCs. The receptor source for this set is a man aged 18 to 29 in good health and CMV-seronegative. Both conserved end residues are part of each CDR3. The order of the fields is CDR3 length, J gene, D gene, clone size, V gene, CDR3 DNA, CDR3 protein. D genes are given only for firm matches. Clone size is shown for a subset of rows, as once, few, many or a class of expanded clone.

len: 13
j_gene: TRBJ1-4
d_gene: NA
abundance: NA
v_gene: TRBV27
CDR3nt: TGTGCCAGCAGTTTAGACAGTGAAGAAAAACTGTTTTTT
CDR3aa: CASSLDSEEKLFF

len: 14
j_gene: TRBJ2-3
d_gene: TRBD2
abundance: NA
v_gene: TRBV28
CDR3nt: TGTGCCGCCTGGGCGGGGAGGGGCACAGATACGCAGTATTTT
CDR3aa: CAAWAGRGTDTQYF

len: 15
j_gene: TRBJ2-2
d_gene: TRBD1
abundance: NA
v_gene: TRBV5-4
CDR3nt: TGTGCCAGCAGCTTGGGAGGGGGCAGCACCGGGGAGCTGTTTTTT
CDR3aa: CASSLGGGSTGELFF

len: 15
j_gene: TRBJ2-3
d_gene: NA
abundance: few
v_gene: TRBV5-1
CDR3nt: TGCGCCAGCAGCTTGCTAGGACAGATCACAGATACGCAGTATTTT
CDR3aa: CASSLLGQITDTQYF

len: 14
j_gene: TRBJ1-5
d_gene: NA
abundance: NA
v_gene: TRBV7-9
CDR3nt: TGTGCCAGCAGCTCGCAGGGTTTCAATCAGCCCCAGCATTTT
CDR3aa: CASSSQGFNQPQHF

len: 14
j_gene: TRBJ2-7
d_gene: NA
abundance: NA
v_gene: TRBV6-5
CDR3nt: TGTGCCAGCAGTTACGATCCCCTCGGGTACGAGCAGTACTTC
CDR3aa: CASSYDPLGYEQYF

len: 14
j_gene: TRBJ1-6
d_gene: NA
abundance: NA
v_gene: TRBV7-2
CDR3nt: TGTGCCAGCAGCTTCGACAGGACTTATTCACCCCTCCACTTT
CDR3aa: CASSFDRTYSPLHF

len: 16
j_gene: TRBJ2-6
d_gene: NA
abundance: NA
v_gene: TRBV1
CDR3nt: TGCACCAGCAGCCAGGGGCTCGCTCGGGGGGCCAACGGCCTGACTTTC
CDR3aa: CTSSQGLARGANGLTF

len: 15
j_gene: TRBJ2-1
d_gene: TRBD1
abundance: few
v_gene: TRBV6-1
CDR3nt: TGTGCCAGCAGTGTTGGGACAGCCTCCTACAATGAGCAGTTCTTC
CDR3aa: CASSVGTASYNEQFF

len: 17
j_gene: TRBJ2-3
d_gene: TRBD2
abundance: NA
v_gene: TRBV5-1
CDR3nt: TGCGCCAGCAGCCCTTCAGCCGTAGCGGGGGTTTCAGATACGCAGTATTTT
CDR3aa: CASSPSAVAGVSDTQYF

len: 13
j_gene: TRBJ1-1
d_gene: NA
abundance: NA
v_gene: TRBV7-9
CDR3nt: TGTGCCAGCATCCTCTCCTTGAACACTGAAGCTTTCTTT
CDR3aa: CASILSLNTEAFF

len: 18
j_gene: TRBJ1-3
d_gene: TRBD1
abundance: NA
v_gene: TRBV4-3
CDR3nt: TGCGCCAGCAGCCAAGGGACAGGGGGTTTCGACTCTGGAAACACCATATATTTT
CDR3aa: CASSQGTGGFDSGNTIYF

len: 15
j_gene: TRBJ2-7
d_gene: TRBD1
abundance: NA
v_gene: TRBV5-4
CDR3nt: TGTGCCAGCAGCACCCCGGTGGGACAGGGCCACGAGCAGTACTTC
CDR3aa: CASSTPVGQGHEQYF

len: 15
j_gene: TRBJ1-2
d_gene: NA
abundance: NA
v_gene: TRBV7-8
CDR3nt: TGTGCCAGCAGCAGGCAAAATACAGGGAAAACTGGCTACACCTTC
CDR3aa: CASSRQNTGKTGYTF

len: 13
j_gene: TRBJ2-3
d_gene: NA
abundance: NA
v_gene: TRBV5-6
CDR3nt: TGTGCCAGCAGTGACTTTACAACAGATACGCAGTATTTT
CDR3aa: CASSDFTTDTQYF

len: 15
j_gene: TRBJ1-5
d_gene: NA
abundance: few
v_gene: TRBV30
CDR3nt: TGTGCCTGGAGTCGGACAGCAGATAGCAATCAGCCCCAGCATTTT
CDR3aa: CAWSRTADSNQPQHF

len: 16
j_gene: TRBJ1-5
d_gene: NA
abundance: few
v_gene: TRBV30
CDR3nt: TGTGCCTGGAGTGTAGGGGGAGGGCATAGCAGTCAGCCCCAGCATTTT
CDR3aa: CAWSVGGGHSSQPQHF

len: 14
j_gene: TRBJ1-3
d_gene: NA
abundance: NA
v_gene: TRBV6-6
CDR3nt: TGTGCCAGCAGTCGGGGGGGGTCTGGAAACACCATATATTTT
CDR3aa: CASSRGGSGNTIYF